The following is a T cell receptor (beta chain) sequence with its context. This record comes from a study of control samples from healthy donors and cancer patients. The CDR3 is 13 amino acids. V dropped 5 bases and J dropped 10 bases, with 14 bases sitting between them. From germline, CDR1 is SGHAT and CDR2 FQNNGV. Profiled with immunoSEQ multiplex PCR; TCRdb holds only in-frame clones, not every one. The sample consists of 70,000 to 75,000 clones, nearly 90% of them appearing once. This clonotype originated in a man aged 55 to 70 with lung cancer. This rearrangement joins TRBV11-2 to TRBJ1-4; D is unresolved. Sequencing used PBMCs. The CDR3 reads CASSLGIGRKLFF. CDR3 bases: TGTGCCAGCAGCCTGGGGATCGGGCGAAAACTGTTTTTT.